The T cell receptor (beta chain) under discussion was sequenced for a study of cytomegalovirus exposure and HLA in healthy donors. Study overall: Among about 179 million T cells, an earlier analysis found roughly 110 million unique TCR beta sequences.

The PCR had 60 Vbeta and 13 Jbeta primers. Sequencing used immunoSEQ multiplex PCR; TCRdb keeps in-frame clones, though not all of them. The table has about 99,000 clones, 79% seen once. This CDR3 contains 15 residues. CDR1 and CDR2 (germline): SSHAT, FNYEAQ (reference sequence). Regarding this clone: The junction departs from the called germline gene at one end, perhaps through a read error.

The sequenced sample consisted of PBMCs. This sequence joins TRBV7-7 and TRBJ1-4; a possible D gene is TRBD1 (6 bases). This receptor was obtained from a male donor in good health and CMV-seropositive. CDR3 DNA sequence: TGTGCTAGCAGCTTAAAACAGGGTGCTAATGAAAAACTGTTTTTT. Translating it yields CASSLKQGANEKLFF.